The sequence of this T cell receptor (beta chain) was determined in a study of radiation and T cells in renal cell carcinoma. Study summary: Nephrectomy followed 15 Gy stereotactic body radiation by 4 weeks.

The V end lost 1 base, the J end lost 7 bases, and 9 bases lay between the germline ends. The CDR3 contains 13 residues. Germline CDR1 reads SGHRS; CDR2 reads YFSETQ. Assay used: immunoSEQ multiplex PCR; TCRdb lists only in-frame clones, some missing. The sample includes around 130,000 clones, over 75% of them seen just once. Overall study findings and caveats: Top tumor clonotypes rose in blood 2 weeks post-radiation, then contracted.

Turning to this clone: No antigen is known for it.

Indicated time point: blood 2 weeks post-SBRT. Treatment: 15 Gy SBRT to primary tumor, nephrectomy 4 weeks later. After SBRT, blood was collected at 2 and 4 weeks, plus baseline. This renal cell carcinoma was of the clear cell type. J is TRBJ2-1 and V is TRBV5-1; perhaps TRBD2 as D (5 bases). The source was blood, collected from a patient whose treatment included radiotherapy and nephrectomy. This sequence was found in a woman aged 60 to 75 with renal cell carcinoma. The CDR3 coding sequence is TGCGCCAGCAGCTTGTTTGGGGAGAATGAGCAGTTCTTC. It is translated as CASSLFGENEQFF.